This entry features one TCR beta chain sequence. These data come from a study of tumor T cells in aggressive B-cell lymphoma. Produced via immunoSEQ multiplex PCR; TCRdb's table is partial and in-frame only. The sample carries about 1,700 clones, 70% to 85% recorded once. The CDR3 is 11 residues long. The V end was cut by 5 bases, the J end by 6 bases, with 10 bases between. CDR1 and CDR2 from the germline V gene are SQVTM and ANQGSEA. The sequenced sample consisted of tumor tissue. The clonotype comes from an adult with diffuse large B cell lymphoma. V and J are TRBV29-1 and TRBJ1-2; weak D call: TRBD1 (6 bases). The CDR3: CSVSAGDGYTF. For the CDR3, the DNA is TGCAGCGTTTCCGCAGGGGATGGCTACACCTTC. Full variable domain (missing parts from reference TRBV29-1 and TRBJ1-2): SAVISQKPSRDICQRGTSLTIQCQVDSQVTMMFWYRQQPGQSLTLIATANQGSEATYESGFVIDKFPISRPNLTFSTLTVSNMSPEDSSIYLCSVSAGDGYTFGSGTRLTVV.